The 2 T cell receptor beta chains reported below all come from one sample, sequenced in a study of blood T cell repertoires in COVID-19. Libraries were prepared by immunoSEQ multiplex PCR; TCRdb keeps only in-frame clonotypes and omits some of them. In the table there are some 150,000 clones, roughly 90% of which are singletons. Material: peripheral blood. The origin of the receptors is a human donor in a cohort sampled during active COVID-19.

The chain combines TRBV5-4 with TRBJ2-2, with 7 bases that match TRBD1. The CDR3 length is 15 residues. Per the germline V gene, CDR1 is SGHNT and CDR2 is YYREEE (reference sequence). With V trimmed by 4 bases and J by 1 base, 4 bases remained unmatched. The CDR3 sequence: CASSPGQLNTGELFF. Here the CDR3 DNA reads TGTGCCAGCAGCCCGGGACAGCTGAACACCGGGGAGCTGTTTTTT.

The table lists this clone with a count of one. V is TRBV19 and J is TRBJ2-1; D is possibly TRBD1 (6 bases). Germline CDR1 and CDR2: LNHDA and SQIVND (reference sequence). The CDR3 contains 16 residues. The ends were cut back, 5 bases at V and 7 bases at J, with 21 bases in the middle. The CDR3 loop is CASSDPRQGRLNEQFF. The DNA for the CDR3 is TGTGCCAGTAGTGATCCCCGCCAGGGGCGCTTGAATGAGCAGTTCTTC.